One T cell receptor beta chain is described in this entry. As the sequencing template, cDNA was produced by extracting RNA and reverse transcribing it. Measured with immunoSEQ multiplex PCR; TCRdb has only the in-frame clones, and not every one. In the table there are about 200,000 clones, 35% to 40% of which are singletons. The sample originates from a study of CD8+ T cells in alopecia areata. Treatment specified: oral pan-JAK inhibitor, 5-10 mg twice daily. This CDR3 region has 15 residues. Germline loops: CDR1 LGHNA, CDR2 YNFKEQ. V gave up 1 base and J gave up 0 bases, with 9 bases separating them. This chain joins TRBV4-2 and TRBJ1-1; the D gene is possibly TRBD1 (6 bases). Sequenced material: CD4+ T cells sorted from blood, taken between weeks 30 and 35, from a patient treated with tofacitinib. The TCR originated in a human donor with alopecia areata. The CDR3: CASSQGTGLNTEAFF. CDR3 nucleotides: TGTGCCAGCAGCCAAGGCACAGGGCTGAACACTGAAGCTTTCTTT.